This is a list of T cell receptor beta chains from one sample in a study of human T cells and chemical hapten exposure. One entry per CDR3 protein, called by TCRdb with MiXCR from the RACE reads. The sample has approximately 260,000 distinct CDR3 sequences, about 7.7% seen once. The sample was whole blood, taken in connection with sensitization to the hapten diphenylcyclopropenone (DPC). Source of these receptors: a man between 18 and 29 years old with alopecia areata. Some clones in this sample may be carry-over from other donors' samples. CDR3s include the opening cysteine and the closing phenylalanine or tryptophan. Each record gives: J gene, D gene, V gene, clone size, CDR3 DNA, CDR3 protein. A D gene is named only where the DNA matches it firmly. The listing skips clone size in some rows; elsewhere it reads once, few, many or a size class.

J gene: TRBJ2-5
D gene: -
V gene: TRBV3-1
clone size: many
CDR3 DNA: TGTGCCAGCAGCCAAGTATCTCTCGCCGGTCCGGAGACCCAGTACTTC
CDR3 protein: CASSQVSLAGPETQYF

J gene: TRBJ2-5
D gene: -
V gene: TRBV10-3
clone size: -
CDR3 DNA: TGTGCCATCAAGCAGGCAGGGACACCCCAAGAGACCCAGTACTTC
CDR3 protein: CAIKQAGTPQETQYF

J gene: TRBJ1-5
D gene: -
V gene: TRBV6-2/TRBV6-3
clone size: many
CDR3 DNA: TGTGCCAGCAGGAGGGGCAGGGGAAGCGGTCAGCCCCAGCATTTT
CDR3 protein: CASRRGRGSGQPQHF

J gene: TRBJ2-7
D gene: -
V gene: TRBV4-1
clone size: -
CDR3 DNA: TGCGCCAGCAGCCAATGGGAACCCTACGAGCAGTACTTC
CDR3 protein: CASSQWEPYEQYF

J gene: TRBJ1-6
D gene: -
V gene: TRBV5-1
clone size: -
CDR3 DNA: TGCGCCAGCAGCGCGGGACATCATAATTCACCCCTCCACTTT
CDR3 protein: CASSAGHHNSPLHF

J gene: TRBJ1-2
D gene: TRBD1
V gene: TRBV20-1
clone size: -
CDR3 DNA: TGCAGTGCTAGAGAAGGGACAGCCTATGGCTACACCTTC
CDR3 protein: CSAREGTAYGYTF

J gene: TRBJ2-7
D gene: -
V gene: TRBV28
clone size: few
CDR3 DNA: TGTGCCAGCAGTTTGCCAGGGGTTTCCTACGAGCAGTACTTC
CDR3 protein: CASSLPGVSYEQYF

J gene: TRBJ2-3
D gene: -
V gene: TRBV4-1
clone size: -
CDR3 DNA: TGCGCCAGCAGCCCTAAAGGAGCGGGTCTCACAGATACGCAGTATTTT
CDR3 protein: CASSPKGAGLTDTQYF

J gene: TRBJ2-5
D gene: TRBD1
V gene: TRBV12-3/TRBV12-4
clone size: -
CDR3 DNA: TGTGCCAGCAGTTTAACCCCCCTCCATAGACAGGGGGGCGGAGAGACCCAGTACTTC
CDR3 protein: CASSLTPLHRQGGGETQYF

J gene: TRBJ2-6
D gene: -
V gene: TRBV24-1
clone size: few
CDR3 DNA: TGTGCCACCAGTGATTCAGGGTCCGGGGCCAACGTCCTGACTTTC
CDR3 protein: CATSDSGSGANVLTF

J gene: TRBJ2-1
D gene: -
V gene: TRBV3-1
clone size: few
CDR3 DNA: TGTGCCAGCAGCCAAGCTGCGACGGGAGCGGAGCGTTTAATCTTC
CDR3 protein: CASSQAATGAERLIF

J gene: TRBJ2-3
D gene: TRBD2
V gene: TRBV28
clone size: few
CDR3 DNA: TGTGCCAGCAATACCCGGGGACCGGGGGGGTTCGCAGATACGCAGTATTTT
CDR3 protein: CASNTRGPGGFADTQYF

J gene: TRBJ1-6
D gene: TRBD1
V gene: TRBV6-5
clone size: few
CDR3 DNA: TGTGCCAGCCGTACCCCAACAGGGGATTGGGATTCACCCCTCCACTTT
CDR3 protein: CASRTPTGDWDSPLHF

J gene: TRBJ2-1
D gene: TRBD2
V gene: TRBV12-5
clone size: few
CDR3 DNA: TGTGCTAGTGCTGAGCGGGGGGGCTATGAGCAGTTCTTC
CDR3 protein: CASAERGGYEQFF

J gene: TRBJ1-1
D gene: TRBD1
V gene: TRBV7-9
clone size: -
CDR3 DNA: TGTGCCAGCAGCTTATATCAGGGGGCTATGGACACTGAAGCTTTCTTT
CDR3 protein: CASSLYQGAMDTEAFF

J gene: TRBJ2-5
D gene: -
V gene: TRBV6-6
clone size: few
CDR3 DNA: TGTGCCAGCAGTCCCAGACAGGACCAAGAGACCCAGTACTTC
CDR3 protein: CASSPRQDQETQYF

J gene: TRBJ1-6
D gene: -
V gene: TRBV20-1
clone size: many
CDR3 DNA: TGCAGTGCCTTGCCCGACAGCGGTTGGGATTCACCCCTCCACTTT
CDR3 protein: CSALPDSGWDSPLHF

J gene: TRBJ1-5
D gene: -
V gene: TRBV18
clone size: few
CDR3 DNA: TGTGCCAGCTCCCGGGGAGACGTTAGTAATCAGCCCCAGCATTTT
CDR3 protein: CASSRGDVSNQPQHF

J gene: TRBJ2-1
D gene: -
V gene: TRBV20-1
clone size: few
CDR3 DNA: TGCAGTGCTAACTGGGCAGGGATCTACAATGAGCAGTTCTTC
CDR3 protein: CSANWAGIYNEQFF

J gene: TRBJ1-2
D gene: TRBD1
V gene: TRBV28
clone size: -
CDR3 DNA: TGTGCCAGCAGACAGGACAGGGGGCGCGGTAACTATGGCTACACCTTC
CDR3 protein: CASRQDRGRGNYGYTF

J gene: TRBJ1-3
D gene: -
V gene: TRBV12-3/TRBV12-4
clone size: -
CDR3 DNA: TGTGCCAGCAGTCCCCCCAGGGGAAGGAATTCTGGAAACACCATATATTTT
CDR3 protein: CASSPPRGRNSGNTIYF

J gene: TRBJ1-4
D gene: -
V gene: TRBV7-3
clone size: -
CDR3 DNA: TGTGCCAGCAGCTTAACAGGGAAGCCTAATGAAAAACTGTTTTTT
CDR3 protein: CASSLTGKPNEKLFF

J gene: TRBJ1-2
D gene: -
V gene: TRBV7-2
clone size: many
CDR3 DNA: TGTGCCAGCAGCCTGATGGGGTGGGGTGCGGCTGGCTACACCTTC
CDR3 protein: CASSLMGWGAAGYTF

J gene: TRBJ1-1
D gene: -
V gene: TRBV12-3/TRBV12-4
clone size: -
CDR3 DNA: TGTGCCAGCAGTTTAGATTCGACAGCGAACACTGAAGCTTTCTTT
CDR3 protein: CASSLDSTANTEAFF

J gene: TRBJ2-7
D gene: TRBD2
V gene: TRBV6-2/TRBV6-3
clone size: -
CDR3 DNA: TGTGCCAGCAGTAGGACTAGCTCTTACTACGAGCAGTACTTC
CDR3 protein: CASSRTSSYYEQYF

J gene: TRBJ1-4
D gene: -
V gene: TRBV7-9
clone size: -
CDR3 DNA: TGTTCCAGCAGCCCCAAGGGGAGGACGAATGAAAAACTGTTTTTT
CDR3 protein: CSSSPKGRTNEKLFF

J gene: TRBJ2-5
D gene: -
V gene: TRBV7-2
clone size: many
CDR3 DNA: TGTGCCAGCAGCTTAGAAGCGGCTCAAGAGACCCAGTACTTC
CDR3 protein: CASSLEAAQETQYF

J gene: TRBJ2-5
D gene: -
V gene: TRBV24-1
clone size: few
CDR3 DNA: TGTGCCACCAGTGATTTGCGTGAGATTCCACGAGAGACCCAGTACTTC
CDR3 protein: CATSDLREIPRETQYF

J gene: TRBJ1-5
D gene: -
V gene: TRBV2
clone size: few
CDR3 DNA: TGTGCCAGCAGTGTGGCCGAAGGTGGCAATCAGCCCCAGCATTTT
CDR3 protein: CASSVAEGGNQPQHF

J gene: TRBJ1-5
D gene: -
V gene: TRBV7-8
clone size: many
CDR3 DNA: TGTGCCAGCAGCTTATTTTTAACCATGGGCAATCAGCCCCAGCATTTT
CDR3 protein: CASSLFLTMGNQPQHF

J gene: TRBJ2-2
D gene: -
V gene: TRBV29-1
clone size: -
CDR3 DNA: TGCAGCGGGTCTTACACCGGGGAGCTGTTTTTT
CDR3 protein: CSGSYTGELFF

J gene: TRBJ2-1
D gene: TRBD2
V gene: TRBV18
clone size: few
CDR3 DNA: TGTGCCAGCTCGCCCGGATCTAGCGGGAGAAATGAGCAGTTCTTC
CDR3 protein: CASSPGSSGRNEQFF

J gene: TRBJ1-1
D gene: -
V gene: TRBV4-3
clone size: -
CDR3 DNA: TGCGCCAGCAGCCACTTGGGAGACTACTCCAACACTGAAGCTTTCTTT
CDR3 protein: CASSHLGDYSNTEAFF

J gene: TRBJ1-2
D gene: -
V gene: TRBV20-1
clone size: few
CDR3 DNA: TGCAGTGCTAGAGAGCAGGCCCCCTATGGCTACACCTTC
CDR3 protein: CSAREQAPYGYTF

J gene: TRBJ2-7
D gene: -
V gene: TRBV7-9
clone size: -
CDR3 DNA: TGTGCCAGCAGTTCGGTGCGTTCCTACGAGCAGTACTTC
CDR3 protein: CASSSVRSYEQYF

J gene: TRBJ1-5
D gene: -
V gene: TRBV20-1
clone size: few
CDR3 DNA: TGCAGTGCTAGAGATTTTTGGGGGGGCGATCAGCCCCAGCATTTT
CDR3 protein: CSARDFWGGDQPQHF

J gene: TRBJ1-6
D gene: -
V gene: TRBV6-1
clone size: many
CDR3 DNA: TGTGCCAGCAGTGAATCCCCGGGGGCGGATTCACCCCTCCACTTT
CDR3 protein: CASSESPGADSPLHF

J gene: TRBJ2-2
D gene: -
V gene: TRBV12-3/TRBV12-4
clone size: -
CDR3 DNA: TGTGCCAGCAGTCGCTCCCGCGGAACCGGGGAGCTGTTTTTT
CDR3 protein: CASSRSRGTGELFF